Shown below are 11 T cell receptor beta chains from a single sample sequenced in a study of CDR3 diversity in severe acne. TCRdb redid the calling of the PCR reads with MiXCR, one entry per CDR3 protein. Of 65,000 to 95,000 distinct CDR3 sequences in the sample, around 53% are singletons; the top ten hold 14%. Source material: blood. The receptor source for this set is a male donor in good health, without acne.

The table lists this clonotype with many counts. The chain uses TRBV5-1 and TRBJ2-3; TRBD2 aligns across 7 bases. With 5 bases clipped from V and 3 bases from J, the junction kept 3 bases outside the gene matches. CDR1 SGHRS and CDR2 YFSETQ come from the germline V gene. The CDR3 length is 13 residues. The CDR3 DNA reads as TGCGCCAGCAGGGGGGGGGGGACAGATACGCAGTATTTT. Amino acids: CASRGGGTDTQYF.

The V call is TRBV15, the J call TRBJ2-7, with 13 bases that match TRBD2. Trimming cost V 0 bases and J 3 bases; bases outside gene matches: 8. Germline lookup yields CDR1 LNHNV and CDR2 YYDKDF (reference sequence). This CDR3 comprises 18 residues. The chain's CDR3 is CATSREVTSGRANYEQYF. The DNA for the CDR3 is TGTGCCACCAGCAGAGAGGTCACTAGCGGGAGGGCCAACTACGAGCAGTACTTC.

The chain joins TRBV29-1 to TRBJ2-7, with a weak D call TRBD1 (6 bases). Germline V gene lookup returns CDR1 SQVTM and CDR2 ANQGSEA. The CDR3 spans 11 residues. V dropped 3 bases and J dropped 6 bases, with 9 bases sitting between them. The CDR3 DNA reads TGCAGCGTTGAGGGGGCAGTCGAGCAGTACTTC. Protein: CSVEGAVEQYF.

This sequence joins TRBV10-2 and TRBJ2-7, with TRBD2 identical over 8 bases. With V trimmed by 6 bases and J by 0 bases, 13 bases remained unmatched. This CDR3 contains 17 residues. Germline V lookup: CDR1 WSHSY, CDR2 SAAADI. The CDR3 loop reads CASRVSVPSGGSYEQYF. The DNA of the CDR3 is TGCGCCAGCAGAGTGTCCGTCCCCAGCGGGGGCTCCTACGAGCAGTACTTC.

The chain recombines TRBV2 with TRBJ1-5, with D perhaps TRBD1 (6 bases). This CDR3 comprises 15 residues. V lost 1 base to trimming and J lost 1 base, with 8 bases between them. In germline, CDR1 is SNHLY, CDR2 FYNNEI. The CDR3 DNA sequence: TGTGCCAGCAGTGAAGGGGGGGCGAGCAATCAGCCCCAGCATTTT. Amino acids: CASSEGGASNQPQHF.

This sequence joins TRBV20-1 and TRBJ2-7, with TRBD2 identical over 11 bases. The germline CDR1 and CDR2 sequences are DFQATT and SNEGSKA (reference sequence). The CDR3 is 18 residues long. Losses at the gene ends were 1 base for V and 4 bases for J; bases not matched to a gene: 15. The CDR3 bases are TGCAGTGCTAGAGCGGGAGGGAAACTAGCGGGAGCCAGTTACGAGCAGTACTTC. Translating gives CSARAGGKLAGASYEQYF.

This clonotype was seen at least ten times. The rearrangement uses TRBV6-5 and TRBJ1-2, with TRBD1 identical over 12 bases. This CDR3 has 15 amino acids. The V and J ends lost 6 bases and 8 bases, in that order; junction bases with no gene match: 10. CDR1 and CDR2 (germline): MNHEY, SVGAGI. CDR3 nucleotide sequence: TGTGCCAGCAGCTCCGGGACAGGGGGCCTTCGGGGCTACACCTTC. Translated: CASSSGTGGLRGYTF.

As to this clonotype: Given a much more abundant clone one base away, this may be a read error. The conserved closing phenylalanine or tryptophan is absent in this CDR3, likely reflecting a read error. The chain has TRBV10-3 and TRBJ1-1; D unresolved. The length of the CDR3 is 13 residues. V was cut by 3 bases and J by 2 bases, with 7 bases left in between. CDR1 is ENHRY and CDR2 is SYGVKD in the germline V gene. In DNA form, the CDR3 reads TGTGCCATCAGTGATCAGGTAAACACTGAAGCTTTCCTT. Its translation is CAISDQVNTEAFL.

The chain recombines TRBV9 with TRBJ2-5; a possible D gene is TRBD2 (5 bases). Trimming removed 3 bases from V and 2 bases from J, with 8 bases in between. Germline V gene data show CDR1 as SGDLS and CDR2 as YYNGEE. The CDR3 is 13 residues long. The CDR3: CASSADSQETQYF. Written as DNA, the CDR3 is TGTGCCAGCAGCGCGGACTCGCAAGAGACCCAGTACTTC.

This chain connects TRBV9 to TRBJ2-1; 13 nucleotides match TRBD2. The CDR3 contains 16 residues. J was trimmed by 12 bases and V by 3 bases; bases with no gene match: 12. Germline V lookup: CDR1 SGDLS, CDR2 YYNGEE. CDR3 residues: CASSARLAGGTDTQFF. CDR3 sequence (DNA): TGTGCCAGCAGCGCTCGACTAGCGGGAGGCACAGATACGCAGTTCTTC.

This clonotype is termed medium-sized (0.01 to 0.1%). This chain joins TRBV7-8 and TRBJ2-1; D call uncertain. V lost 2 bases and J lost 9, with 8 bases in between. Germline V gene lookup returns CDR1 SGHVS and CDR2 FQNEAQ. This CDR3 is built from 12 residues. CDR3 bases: TGTGCCAGCAGCTTATATGTGAGTGAGCAGTTCTTC. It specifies CASSLYVSEQFF.